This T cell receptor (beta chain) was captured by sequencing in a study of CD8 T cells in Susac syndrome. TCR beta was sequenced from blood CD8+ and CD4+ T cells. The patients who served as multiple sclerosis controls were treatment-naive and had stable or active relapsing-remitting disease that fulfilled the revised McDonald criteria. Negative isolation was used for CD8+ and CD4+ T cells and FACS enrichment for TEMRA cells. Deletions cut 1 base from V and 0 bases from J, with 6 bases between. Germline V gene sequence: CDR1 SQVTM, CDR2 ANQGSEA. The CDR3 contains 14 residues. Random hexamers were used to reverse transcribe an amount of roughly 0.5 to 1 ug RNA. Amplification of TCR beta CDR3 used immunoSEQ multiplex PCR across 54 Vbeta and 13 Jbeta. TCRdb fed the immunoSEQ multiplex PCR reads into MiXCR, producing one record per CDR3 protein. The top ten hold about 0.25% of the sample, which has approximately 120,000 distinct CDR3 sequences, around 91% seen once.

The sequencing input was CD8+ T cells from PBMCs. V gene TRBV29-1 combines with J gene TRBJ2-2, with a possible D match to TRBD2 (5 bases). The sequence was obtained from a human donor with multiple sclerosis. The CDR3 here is CSVEAGTNTGELFF. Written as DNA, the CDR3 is TGCAGCGTTGAAGCCGGGACGAACACCGGGGAGCTGTTTTTT.